These 20 T cell receptor beta chains came from one sample sequenced in a study of graft-versus-host responses after intestinal transplantation. Their cognate antigens are unknown. Clones were read by immunoSEQ multiplex PCR, and TCRdb kept only the in-frame ones, dropping some. The sample includes fewer than 85,000 clones, approximately 93% seen only once; the top ten take around 0.56%. The source material was unstimulated CD8+ T cells sorted from spleen or lymph node cells, sampled before intestinal transplant. These receptors were obtained from a human donor who received an intestinal transplant.

This rearrangement joins TRBV7-8 to TRBJ2-1, with 8 positions matching TRBD1. Germline lookup yields CDR1 SGHVS and CDR2 FQNEAQ. Losses at the gene ends were 10 bases for V and 0 bases for J; bases not matched to a gene: 5. The CDR3 consists of 14 residues. DNA of the CDR3: TGTGCCACATCAGACAGGGGCTCCTACAATGAGCAGTTCTTC. It specifies CATSDRGSYNEQFF.

This clone appeared once. The V and J genes are TRBV27 and TRBJ1-2, with 9 bases lining up with TRBD1. After removal of 4 bases from V and 3 bases from J, the junction contained 3 bases not matched to a gene. The CDR3 covers 14 residues. Germline lookup yields CDR1 MNHEY and CDR2 SMNVEV (reference sequence). Here the CDR3 reads CASSSGQGYYGYTF. In nucleotides, the CDR3 is TGTGCCAGCAGTTCAGGACAGGGGTACTATGGCTACACCTTC.

The chain combines TRBV4-2 with TRBJ2-1; 8 nucleotides agree with TRBD2. The V gene end was trimmed by 0 bases and the J gene end by 9 bases; junction bases not matched to a gene: 7. Germline V lookup: CDR1 LGHNA, CDR2 YNFKEQ. This CDR3 spans 15 amino acids. CDR3 nucleotides: TGTGCCAGCAGCCAAGAACTAGCGGCAGGGACTGAGCAGTTCTTC. It yields the protein CASSQELAAGTEQFF.

V usage is TRBV28 and J usage is TRBJ1-5; D is uncertain. V lost 6 bases to trimming and J lost 5 bases, with 8 bases between them. This CDR3 has 12 amino acids. Germline loops: CDR1 MDHEN, CDR2 SYDVKM. This CDR3 reads CASRDPDQPQHF. In DNA form, the CDR3 reads TGTGCCAGCAGGGATCCAGATCAGCCCCAGCATTTT.

V usage is TRBV21-1 and J usage is TRBJ2-5; TRBD2 reflects the table's D call only, with no check against the DNA. TRBV21-1 has pseudogene status. The CDR3 has 16 amino acids. DNA of the CDR3: TGTGCCAGCAGCAAAGAGACGGGAGGTGGGTCGGAGACCCAGTACTTC. Protein sequence: CASSKETGGGSETQYF.

This chain connects TRBV6-1 to TRBJ2-3, with a weak D call TRBD1 (6 bases). This CDR3 has 15 residues. Germline CDR1 MNHNS, CDR2 SASEGT. Trimming stripped 2 bases from V and 1 base from J, with 10 bases between. The DNA of the CDR3 is TGTGCCAGCAGTGAAACAGGGTTCGGCACAGATACGCAGTATTTT. Its translation: CASSETGFGTDTQYF.

J is TRBJ2-1 and V is TRBV4-2, with 16 positions matching TRBD2. The CDR3 spans 20 residues. Germline V lookup: CDR1 LGHNA, CDR2 YNFKEQ. The ends lost 2 bases at V and 6 bases at J; junction bases unmatched: 13. CDR3 DNA: TGTGCCAGCAGCCAAATAATACAAGGGACTAGCGGGAGGGCCAGCAATGAGCAGTTCTTC. Its translation: CASSQIIQGTSGRASNEQFF.

The chain is built from TRBV6-6 and TRBJ2-7; 9 bases fit TRBD2. Germline CDR1 reads MNHNY; CDR2 reads SVGAGI (reference sequence). V was clipped by 8 bases and J by 3 bases; unmatched bases: 2. The CDR3 totals 12 residues. The CDR3 DNA reads as TGTGCCAGCCTTAGCGGGAGCTACGAGCAGTACTTC. Protein sequence: CASLSGSYEQYF.

The rearrangement links TRBV19 to TRBJ2-2; D perhaps matches TRBD2 (5 bases). The V gene lost 7 bases and the J gene lost 9 bases, with 12 bases spanning the gap. This CDR3 has 12 amino acids. Per the germline V gene, CDR1 is LNHDA and CDR2 is SQIVND (reference sequence). CDR3 amino acids: CASNEGVRELFF. CDR3 DNA: TGTGCCAGTAATGAGGGAGTCAGGGAGCTGTTTTTT.

The CDR3 protein is CASSLSGTSSPSSTDTQYF. As DNA, the CDR3 is TGTGCCAGCAGTTTATCGGGGACTAGCTCCCCCTCTAGCACAGATACGCAGTATTTT. The genes are TRBV27 and TRBJ2-3; 9 positions agree with TRBD2. This CDR3 region has 19 residues. In germline, CDR1 is MNHEY, CDR2 SMNVEV (reference sequence). Trimming at V came to 0 bases and at J to 0 bases, leaving 10 bases not matched to a gene.

The genes are TRBV9 and TRBJ2-2, with D unclear. The CDR3 has 15 residues. Per the germline V gene, CDR1 is SGDLS and CDR2 is YYNGEE. Between the trimmed V and J ends, which lost 3 bases and 5 bases, there was a span of 14 bases. The CDR3 coding sequence is TGTGCCAGCAGCGAATATGGGGTTTCGACCGGGGAGCTGTTTTTT. Protein product: CASSEYGVSTGELFF.

The V gene is TRBV5-6, the J gene TRBJ1-1; D gene ambiguous. The CDR3 sequence is 12 residues long. The germline V and J ends were trimmed by 4 bases and 3 bases, with 7 bases remaining between them. Germline loops: CDR1 SGHDT, CDR2 YYEEEE. The CDR3 nucleotides read TGTGCCAGCAGCCTTGGGGACACTGAAGCTTTCTTT. Its translation: CASSLGDTEAFF. The complete variable domain, with remaining parts taken from reference TRBV5-6 and TRBJ1-1, reads DAGVTQSPTHLIKTRGQQVTLRCSPKSGHDTVSWYQQALGQGPQFIFQYYEEEERQRGNFPDRFSGHQFPNYSSELNVNALLLGDSALYLCASSLGDTEAFFGQGTRLTVV.

The CDR3: CASSPVGELAGVEQFF. CDR3 DNA sequence: TGTGCCAGCAGCCCAGTAGGGGAACTAGCGGGAGTCGAGCAGTTCTTC. The chain has TRBV7-7 and TRBJ2-1, with 11 bases fitting TRBD2. Germline values: CDR1 SSHAT, CDR2 FNYEAQ (reference sequence). The CDR3 covers 16 residues. V lost 5 bases, J lost 10 bases, and 13 bases stayed unmatched.

The chain links TRBV7-9 to TRBJ2-7; 9 nucleotides line up with TRBD2. V was clipped by 5 bases and J by 3 bases; unmatched bases: 11. The V gene's germline CDR1 is SEHNR and CDR2 FQNEAQ (reference sequence). The CDR3 sequence is 16 residues long. The CDR3 bases are TGTGCCAGCAGCCCTCAGGGGCGGGAGGGGAACTACGAGCAGTACTTC. This sequence encodes CASSPQGREGNYEQYF.

The CDR3 nucleotides are TGTGCCAGCAGCCAAGTGGAGGTCGCTAGCCGGTGGGTTTACGAGCAGTACTTC. Translation: CASSQVEVASRWVYEQYF. V gene TRBV4-2 combines with J gene TRBJ2-7; D perhaps matches TRBD2 (5 bases). CDR1 and CDR2 (germline): LGHNA, YNFKEQ. The CDR3 is 18 amino acids. The V end was cut by 1 base, the J end by 4 bases, with 23 bases between.

This clone appeared once. The rearrangement joins TRBV5-6 to TRBJ2-5; TRBD1 matches at 9 bases. The end of the DNA is better explained by TRBJ2-7, so the J call may be wrong. CDR1 and CDR2 (germline): SGHDT, YYEEEE. The CDR3 runs to 14 residues. CDR3 sequence reads: CASSLGDRVYEQYF. The CDR3 DNA sequence: TGTGCCAGCAGCTTGGGGGACAGGGTATACGAGCAGTACTTC.

This sequence joins TRBV7-9 and TRBJ2-5, with TRBD2 matching 11 bases. This CDR3 has 16 residues. Germline-derived CDR1 and CDR2 are SEHNR and FQNEAQ (reference sequence). V lost 3 bases, J lost 1 base, and 4 bases stayed unmatched. The CDR3 region is CASSFPGTSGQETQYF. The CDR3 nucleotides are TGTGCCAGCAGCTTTCCCGGGACTAGCGGCCAAGAGACCCAGTACTTC.

Details on this clone: The junction differs from germline at one of its ends, possibly a read error. The gene calls are TRBV4-1 and TRBJ1-2, with D tentatively TRBD1 (5 bases). Germline assignment: CDR1 MGHRA and CDR2 YSYEKL. The CDR3 spans 12 residues. The CDR3 region is CASSQGANGYTF. The CDR3 DNA is TGTGCCAGCAGCCAAGGGGCCAATGGCTACACCTTC.

As to this clone: At one of its ends the junction is not consistent with the germline gene, which may arise from a read error. The chain has TRBV10-3 and TRBJ2-2, with 9 bases that match TRBD1. The CDR3 has 15 amino acids. Germline V gives CDR1 ENHRY, CDR2 SYGVKD. CDR3 DNA: TGTGCCTTCAGCCCGGGACAGGGTGGCACCGGGGAGCTGTTTTTT. Amino acids: CAFSPGQGGTGELFF.

There are a few counts of this clone. The CDR3 sequence is CASSYSKGVNEQFF. The CDR3 coding sequence is TGTGCCAGCAGTTACTCGAAGGGGGTCAATGAGCAGTTCTTC. The V and J genes are TRBV6-6 and TRBJ2-1, with D possibly TRBD1 on 6 matching bases. This CDR3 has 14 amino acids. The V gene lost 0 bases and the J gene lost 6 bases, with 9 bases spanning the gap. Germline CDR1 is MNHNY and CDR2 is SVGAGI (reference sequence).